The clone carrying this TCR beta chain was seen only a few times. The antigen remains unidentified. TCRdb ran MiXCR on the 5' RACE reads and lists one entry per CDR3 protein. The sample includes about 210,000 distinct CDR3 sequences, 9.4% of them seen just once. V was trimmed by 5 bases and J by 5 bases, leaving 15 bases between them. This CDR3 is built from 14 residues. Germline values: CDR1 SGHTA, CDR2 FQGNSA. This sample stems from a study of identical twins. Study observations and caveats: Cord blood beta clonotypes that were abundant carried fewer insertions, and memory repertoires showed no such trend. Models underestimated how often monozygotic twins shared out-of-frame TCR alpha. Cross-sectional statistical analysis was relied on for the conclusions, without the same donors being followed.

This rearrangement joins TRBV7-2 to TRBJ2-5; a possible D gene is TRBD1 (5 bases). What was sequenced was memory (CD45RO+) T cells sorted from blood. The sequence came from a woman aged 18-29 years in good health. The CDR3 region has the DNA TGTGCCAGCAGCCCCCGCACAGGTTCCGAGACCCAGTACTTC. Its translation is CASSPRTGSETQYF.